A single sample is the source of the 20 T cell receptor beta chains below, sequenced in a study of blood T cell repertoires in COVID-19. Assay used: immunoSEQ multiplex PCR; TCRdb lists only in-frame clones, some missing. The sample holds 250,000 to 300,000 clones; 89% are singletons and the top ten take 2.5% to 3.5%. The specimen sequenced was PBMCs or T cells enriched from blood (not recorded which). These receptors originate from a woman between 45 and 60 years old who had been exposed to COVID-19.

The chain uses TRBV25-1 and TRBJ1-6; D remains unclear. Trimming pared 2 bases from V and 0 bases from J, leaving 14 bases between. Germline CDR1 reads MGHDK; CDR2 reads SYGVNS. The CDR3 sequence is 18 residues long. CDR3 protein: CASSEAPQWSSYNSPLHF. DNA for the CDR3: TGTGCCAGCAGTGAAGCCCCCCAATGGAGCTCCTATAATTCACCCCTCCACTTT.

This chain connects TRBV28 to TRBJ2-7; 8 bases are a match to TRBD1. Germline-derived CDR1 and CDR2 are MDHEN and SYDVKM. V gave up 5 bases and J gave up 3 bases; unmatched junction bases: 9. The CDR3 has 15 residues. CDR3 bases: TGTGCCAGCAGTCCATTCGGGACAGGAAACTACGAGCAGTACTTC. This encodes CASSPFGTGNYEQYF.

The chain uses TRBV2 and TRBJ2-5; D not resolved. The V end was cut by 6 bases, the J end by 3 bases, with 11 bases between. CDR1 is SNHLY, CDR2 FYNNEI, per germline. The CDR3 spans 13 residues. In DNA form, the CDR3 reads TGTGCCAGCAGGGTCGGGTTAAAAGAGACCCAGTACTTC. Translated, it gives CASRVGLKETQYF.

This chain joins TRBV19 and TRBJ2-2; D not certain. Germline V gives CDR1 LNHDA, CDR2 SQIVND (reference sequence). The CDR3 has 14 residues. The germline V and J ends were trimmed by 1 base and 10 bases, with 13 bases remaining between them. The CDR3 here is CASSIVTVHPELFF. The CDR3 DNA reads as TGTGCCAGTAGTATAGTTACAGTCCATCCGGAGCTGTTTTTT.

This chain links TRBV3-1 (or the pseudogene TRBV3-2) with TRBJ1-2, with TRBD1 matching over 7 bases. Germline V gene sequence: CDR1 LGHDT, CDR2 YNNKEL (reference sequence). The CDR3 extends over 12 amino acids. V dropped 3 bases and J dropped 12; count of bases not matched to a gene: 7. The CDR3 loop is CASSQGQPIHTF. CDR3 DNA sequence: TGTGCCAGCAGCCAGGGACAGCCGATACACACCTTC.

This clone is a singleton in its sample. The genes are TRBV18 and TRBJ1-2, with D unclear. The CDR3 is 15 residues long. Trimming pared 2 bases from V and 0 bases from J, leaving 10 bases between. Germline CDR1 KGHSH, CDR2 LQKENI. In DNA form, the CDR3 reads TGTGCCAGCTCACCAACGGCGGGAGCTAACTATGGCTACACCTTC. It codes for CASSPTAGANYGYTF.

The rearrangement links TRBV7-2 to TRBJ2-5, with a tentative D call TRBD2 (5 bases). Germline CDR1 is SGHTA and CDR2 is FQGNSA. The CDR3 extends over 14 amino acids. V dropped 3 bases and J dropped 7 bases, with 15 bases sitting between them. CDR3 in amino acids: CASSFSHGEGTQYF. Here the CDR3 DNA reads TGTGCCAGCAGCTTTTCACATGGAGAGGGGACCCAGTACTTC.

CDR3 bases: TGTGCCAGCAGTGAAGAGCAGGGAAGAAACTATGGCTACACCTTC. It is translated as CASSEEQGRNYGYTF. V usage is TRBV2 and J usage is TRBJ1-2; D perhaps matches TRBD1 (5 bases). The ends were cut back, 1 base at V and 2 bases at J, with 11 bases in the middle. The CDR3 covers 15 residues. Per the germline V gene, CDR1 is SNHLY and CDR2 is FYNNEI.

This chain joins TRBV6-4 and TRBJ2-1, with TRBD2 matching over 8 bases. The V segment lost 4 bases and the J segment 8 bases; nucleotides outside the gene matches: 7. The CDR3 consists of 14 residues. Germline CDR1 MRHNA, CDR2 SNTAGT. CDR3 nucleotides: TGTGCCAGCAGTGCAAGCGGGGGTGCGGATGAGCAGTTCTTC. Translation: CASSASGGADEQFF.

The chain recombines TRBV5-1 with TRBJ1-6; D is perhaps TRBD1 (5 bases). Trimming left V 0 bases short and J 10 bases short, with 14 bases between. CDR3 length: 15 residues. From germline, CDR1 is SGHRS and CDR2 YFSETQ. CDR3 loop: CASSLGAEGWSPLHF. The CDR3 DNA reads TGCGCCAGCAGCTTGGGGGCGGAGGGGTGGTCACCCCTCCACTTT.

V and J are TRBV7-8 and TRBJ2-7; D gene unclear. The CDR3 consists of 17 residues. Germline V gene data show CDR1 as SGHVS and CDR2 as FQNEAQ. The germline V and J ends were trimmed by 1 base and 4 bases, with 20 bases remaining between them. The CDR3 coding sequence is TGTGCCAGCAGCTTAGGGCGGAATTATCTCCTCGATTACGAGCAGTACTTC. Protein sequence: CASSLGRNYLLDYEQYF. The complete variable domain, with remaining parts taken from reference TRBV7-8 and TRBJ2-7, reads GAGVSQSPRYKVAKRGQDVALRCDPISGHVSLFWYQQALGQGPEFLTYFQNEAQLDKSGLPSDRFFAERPEGSVSTLKIQRTQQEDSAVYLCASSLGRNYLLDYEQYFGPGTRLTVT.

A single count supports this clone. This chain uses TRBV7-9 with TRBJ1-2, with unresolved D. The V and J ends lost 1 base and 7 bases respectively, with 13 bases between them. CDR3 length equals 14 residues. Germline CDR1 reads SEHNR; CDR2 reads FQNEAQ (reference sequence). The CDR3 here is CASSLEQRPAGYTF. The CDR3 DNA is TGTGCCAGCAGCTTAGAGCAGAGGCCGGCTGGCTACACCTTC.

Only a few counts were recorded for this clone. This CDR3 is CASAQSQSTYEQYF. CDR3 sequence (DNA): TGCGCCAGCGCCCAGTCACAGTCAACCTACGAGCAGTACTTC. V gene TRBV5-1 combines with J gene TRBJ2-7; unclear D gene. The germline gives CDR1 SGHRS, CDR2 YFSETQ. This CDR3 is built from 14 residues. Deletions cut 7 bases from V and 2 bases from J, with 16 bases between. Full variable domain (remainder filled in from reference TRBV5-1 and TRBJ2-7): KAGVTQTPRYLIKTRGQQVTLSCSPISGHRSVSWYQQTPGQGLQFLFEYFSETQRNKGNFPGRFSGRQFSNSRSEMNVSTLELGDSALYLCASAQSQSTYEQYFGPGTRLTVT.

The J gene is TRBJ1-2, the V gene TRBV5-1; D unresolved. The length of the CDR3 is 14 residues. Trimming took off 0 bases at V and 6 bases at J, with 12 bases between the two ends. Germline-derived CDR1 and CDR2 are SGHRS and YFSETQ. The CDR3 loop reads CASSLAFAADGYTF. CDR3 nucleotides: TGCGCCAGCAGCTTGGCCTTCGCAGCGGATGGCTACACCTTC.

CDR3 in amino acids: CASSPGTGGFTYEQYF. The CDR3, as DNA: TGTGCCAGCAGTCCAGGGACAGGGGGCTTTACGTACGAGCAGTACTTC. The rearrangement uses TRBV7-8 and TRBJ2-7, with 12 positions matching TRBD1. The trim removed 6 bases at V and 4 bases at J, leaving 10 bases unmatched. The CDR3 runs to 16 residues. CDR1 SGHVS and CDR2 FQNEAQ come from the germline V gene.

This clone appeared a few times. The chain has TRBV11-2 and TRBJ2-7, with a tentative D call TRBD1 (6 bases). V lost 2 bases, J lost 1 base, and 18 bases lay in between. The germline gives CDR1 SGHAT, CDR2 FQNNGV. The CDR3 extends over 17 amino acids. CDR3 in amino acids: CASSLFAGDRRSYEQYF. The CDR3 bases are TGTGCCAGCAGCTTATTTGCAGGGGACCGACGATCCTACGAGCAGTACTTC.

This clone was picked up one time. The rearrangement joins TRBV19 to TRBJ2-1; D is perhaps TRBD2 (6 bases). The CDR3 extends over 13 amino acids. The V end was cut by 4 bases, the J end by 6 bases, with 10 bases between. Germline-derived CDR1 and CDR2 are LNHDA and SQIVND (reference sequence). The CDR3 region has the DNA TGTGCCAGTAGTAATGTGGGAGGCAATGAGCAGTTCTTC. Residues: CASSNVGGNEQFF.

The rearrangement links TRBV14 to TRBJ1-2; a possible D gene is TRBD1 (5 bases). The CDR3 totals 14 residues. Germline CDR1 is SGHDN and CDR2 is FVKESK. Trimming removed 2 bases at V and 4 bases at J, with 11 bases between. Here the CDR3 reads CASSQTTAGYGYTF. CDR3 coding DNA: TGTGCCAGCAGCCAAACGACAGCAGGCTATGGCTACACCTTC.

The chain combines TRBV13 with TRBJ1-2, with 8 bases matching TRBD1. The CDR3 is 14 residues long. Germline assignment: CDR1 PRHDT and CDR2 FYEKMQ (reference sequence). V dropped 5 bases and J dropped 4; count of bases not matched to a gene: 6. DNA for the CDR3: TGTGCCAGCAGCCACCCCGGGACAGGCTATGGCTACACCTTC. Its protein is CASSHPGTGYGYTF. Based on the CDR3 plus reference TRBV13 and TRBJ1-2, the full variable domain is AAGVIQSPRHLIKEKRETATLKCYPIPRHDTVYWYQQGPGQDPQFLISFYEKMQSDKGSIPDRFSAQQFSDYHSELNMSSLELGDSALYFCASSHPGTGYGYTFGSGTRLTVV.

The count of this clone is one. The chain links TRBV10-3 to TRBJ2-2; D is unresolved. This CDR3 spans 14 amino acids. The germline V gene has CDR1 ENHRY and CDR2 SYGVKD. V was cut by 7 bases and J by 5 bases, with 14 bases left in between. DNA for the CDR3: TGTGCCATCACCGGGTTGGTGAATACCGGGGAGCTGTTTTTT. It translates to CAITGLVNTGELFF.